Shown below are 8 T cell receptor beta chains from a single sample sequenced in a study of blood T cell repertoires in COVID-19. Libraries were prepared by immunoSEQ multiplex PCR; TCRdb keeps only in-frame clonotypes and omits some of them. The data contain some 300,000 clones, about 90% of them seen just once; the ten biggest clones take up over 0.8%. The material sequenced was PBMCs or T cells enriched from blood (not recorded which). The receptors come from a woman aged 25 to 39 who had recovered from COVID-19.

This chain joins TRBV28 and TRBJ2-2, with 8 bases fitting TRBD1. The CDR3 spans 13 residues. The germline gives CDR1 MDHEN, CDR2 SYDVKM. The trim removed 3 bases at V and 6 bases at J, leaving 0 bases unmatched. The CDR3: CASSLTGAGELFF. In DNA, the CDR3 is TGTGCCAGCAGTTTGACAGGGGCCGGGGAGCTGTTTTTT. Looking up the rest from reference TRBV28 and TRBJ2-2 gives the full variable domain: DVKVTQSSRYLVKRTGEKVFLECVQDMDHENMFWYRQDPGLGLRLIYFSYDVKMKEKGDIPEGYSVSREKKERFSLILESASTNQTSMYLCASSLTGAGELFFGEGSRLTVL.

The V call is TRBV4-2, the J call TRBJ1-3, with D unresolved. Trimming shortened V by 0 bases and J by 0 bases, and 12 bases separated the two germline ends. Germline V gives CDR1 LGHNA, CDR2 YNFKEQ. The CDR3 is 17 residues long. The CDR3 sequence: CASSQDFGGNSGNTIYF. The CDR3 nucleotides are TGTGCCAGCAGCCAAGATTTCGGCGGTAACTCTGGAAACACCATATATTTT.

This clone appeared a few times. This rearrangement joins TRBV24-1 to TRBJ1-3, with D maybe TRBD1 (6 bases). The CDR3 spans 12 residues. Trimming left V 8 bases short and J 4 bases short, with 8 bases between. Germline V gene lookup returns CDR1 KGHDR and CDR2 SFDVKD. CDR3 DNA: TGTGCCACCATTAGGGGGGGAAACACCATATATTTT. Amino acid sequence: CATIRGGNTIYF.

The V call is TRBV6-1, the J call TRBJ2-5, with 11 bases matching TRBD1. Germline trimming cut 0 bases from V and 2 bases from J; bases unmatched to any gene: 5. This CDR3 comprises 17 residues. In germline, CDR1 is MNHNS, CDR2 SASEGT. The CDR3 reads CASSEAWWDRGQETQYF. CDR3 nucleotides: TGTGCCAGCAGTGAAGCTTGGTGGGACAGGGGGCAAGAGACCCAGTACTTC.

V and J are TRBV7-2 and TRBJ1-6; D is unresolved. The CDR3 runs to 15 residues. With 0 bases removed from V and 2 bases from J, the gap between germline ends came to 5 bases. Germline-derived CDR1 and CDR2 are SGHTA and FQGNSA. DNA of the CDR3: TGTGCCAGCAGCTTAGCGGCGGCCTATAATTCACCCCTCCACTTT. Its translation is CASSLAAAYNSPLHF.

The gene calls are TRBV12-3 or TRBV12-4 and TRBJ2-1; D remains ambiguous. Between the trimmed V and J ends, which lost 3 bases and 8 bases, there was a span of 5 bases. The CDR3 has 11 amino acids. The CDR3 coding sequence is TGTGCCAGCAGTTTTCTCCATGAGCAGTTCTTC. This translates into CASSFLHEQFF.

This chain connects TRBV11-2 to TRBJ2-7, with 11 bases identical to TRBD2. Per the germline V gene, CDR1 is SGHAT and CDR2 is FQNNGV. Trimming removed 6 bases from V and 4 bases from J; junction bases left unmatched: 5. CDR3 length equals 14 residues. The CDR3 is CASRAGLAVYEQYF. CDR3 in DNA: TGTGCCAGCAGGGCGGGACTAGCGGTATACGAGCAGTACTTC.

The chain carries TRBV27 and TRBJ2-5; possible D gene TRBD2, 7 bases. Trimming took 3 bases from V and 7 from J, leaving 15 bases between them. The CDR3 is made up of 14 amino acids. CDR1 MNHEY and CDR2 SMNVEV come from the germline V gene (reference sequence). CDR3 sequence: CASSLRGGQRTQYF. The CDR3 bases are TGTGCCAGCAGTTTGAGGGGGGGTCAAAGGACCCAGTACTTC.